This is a list of T cell receptor beta chains from one sample in a study of long-term antiretroviral therapy in people with HIV. Here immunoSEQ multiplex PCR was the method, and the copy in TCRdb shows in-frame clones only, minus some. The table has approximately 30,000 clones, more than 70% seen once. The sequencing used unsorted PBMCs, collected 0.8 years after starting antiretroviral therapy. The receptors here all came from a woman aged 30 to 39 with HIV. Both conserved end residues are trimmed from each CDR3.

TRBJ2-1	TRBV30	AWSYLPGYVDEQF
TRBJ2-7	TRBV2	ANKPGQGSYEQY
TRBJ1-1	TRBV6-1	ASSDLRGNTEAF
TRBJ2-2	TRBV15	ATSSILTGWTGELF
TRBJ2-1	TRBV7-8	ASSLAAGAGAEQF
TRBJ1-3	TRBV12-5	ASGLGTGVGNTIY
TRBJ2-2	TRBV5-1	ASSLERSNTGELF
TRBJ1-2	TRBV6-6	ASSSTDLWGYT
TRBJ1-4	TRBV18	ASSPSDEKLF
TRBJ2-3	TRBV18	ASSPLPTGQMDTQY
TRBJ1-1	TRBV6-4	ASSDSPRRSAVTEAF
TRBJ2-5	TRBV13	ASSLQGVKETQY
TRBJ1-6	TRBV30	AWISGQAGSYNSPLH
TRBJ1-1	TRBV27	ASSGKRGQPRGTEAF
TRBJ2-4	TRBV20-1	SVRLKNIQY
TRBJ2-4	TRBV29-1	SAPRGNIQY
TRBJ1-1	TRBV30	ACEPNTEAF
TRBJ1-2	TRBV7-9	ASSFSETNYGYT
TRBJ1-1	TRBV18	ASSPKEGLGTEAF
TRBJ2-7	TRBV2	ASSPDRVSYEQY
TRBJ2-7	TRBV29-1	SAGTGNYEQY
TRBJ1-3	TRBV9	ASSVDPTGNTIY
TRBJ1-2	TRBV27	ASSWGPQNGYT
TRBJ2-2	TRBV29-1	SVAGVMNTGELF
TRBJ1-4	TRBV2	ASNLNGKTNEKLF
TRBJ1-2	TRBV19	ASSIDFGQGGYT
TRBJ1-5	TRBV5-6	ASSFRGGFDQPQH
TRBJ1-5	TRBV6-1	ASSEAASNQPQH
TRBJ1-6	TRBV30	AWTPGQGASYNSPLH
TRBJ2-7	TRBV12-5	ASAILGQGAREQY
TRBJ2-6	TRBV7-2	ASSSSGGASHSGANVLT
TRBJ1-1	TRBV7-2	ASGLGGLTEAF
TRBJ2-7	TRBV21-1	ASSSREEQY
TRBJ2-5	TRBV15	ATSRDRGFDQNPQETQY
TRBJ1-1	TRBV10-3	AISVGQGNTEAF
TRBJ1-1	TRBV2	ASSFPTASSMNTEAF
TRBJ1-3	TRBV11-2	ASNRGSLFSGNTIY
TRBJ2-2	TRBV13	ASSPRAGIGELF
TRBJ1-2	TRBV5-1	ASSWASGLAPYGYT
TRBJ1-5	TRBV5-5	ASITPGGAEPQH
TRBJ1-4	TRBV6-5	ASSYSGGGEKLF
TRBJ2-3	TRBV25-1	ASSKALAGGTDTQY
TRBJ1-1	TRBV6-6	ASRDSLNTEAF
TRBJ1-2	TRBV21-1	ASSKDSGRVRYGYT
TRBJ2-5	TRBV2	ASSDQGRETQY
TRBJ2-3	TRBV6-5	ASRPTSGGAHTQY
TRBJ1-1	TRBV15	ATSREKGFNTEAF
TRBJ1-4	TRBV7-2	ASSRGDPREKLF
TRBJ1-6	TRBV7-9	ASSAGQDGSPLH
TRBJ2-5	TRBV5-5	ASSGGSNRVFIQETQY
TRBJ1-4	TRBV5-5	ASSSKGGSSNEKLF
TRBJ2-1	TRBV7-9	ASSHPRDEQF